This T cell receptor (beta chain) was captured in a study of cytomegalovirus exposure and HLA in healthy donors. It was with 60 Vbeta and 13 Jbeta primers that the PCR ran. Assay used: immunoSEQ multiplex PCR; TCRdb lists only in-frame clones, some missing. Of about 130,000 clones in the sample, over 70% were seen once. Study-level results: Testing in vitro showed a few CMV-associated chains specific for CMV antigens.

Germline V gives CDR1 LNHDA, CDR2 SQIVND (reference sequence). This CDR3 region has 12 residues. Unmatched junction bases numbered 6, after V lost 7 bases and J lost 10 bases. This clone was observed a handful of times. Its antigen is unknown. The chain carries TRBV19 and TRBJ1-4; 7 bases match TRBD1. The sequence came from a woman aged 40-49 years in good health and CMV-seronegative. What was sequenced was PBMCs. The CDR3 loop is CASTTGARKLFF. CDR3 DNA sequence: TGTGCCAGTACTACAGGGGCCCGAAAACTGTTTTTT.